A single sample is the source of the 27 T cell receptor beta chains below, sequenced in a study of blood T cell repertoires in COVID-19. Clones were read by immunoSEQ multiplex PCR, and TCRdb kept only the in-frame ones, dropping some. The sample yields tens of thousands of clones, less than 90% seen once. Sequencing used peripheral blood. These receptor sequences come from a woman aged 80 or over with acute or convalescent COVID-19.

The gene calls are TRBV29-1 and TRBJ2-5; D possibly corresponds to TRBD1 (5 bases). CDR3 size: 13 residues. Trimming removed 0 bases at V and 5 bases at J, with 10 bases between. Looked up from germline, CDR1 is SQVTM and CDR2 is ANQGSEA. CDR3 residues: CSVEERPGETQYF. The CDR3 DNA reads TGCAGCGTTGAAGAGAGGCCAGGGGAGACCCAGTACTTC.

The chain recombines TRBV19 with TRBJ1-6; D perhaps matches TRBD1 (5 bases). The CDR3 extends over 13 amino acids. V was shortened by 7 bases and J by 9 bases, with 13 bases between the two germline ends. Looked up from germline, CDR1 is LNHDA and CDR2 is SQIVND (reference sequence). The CDR3 is CASTGALGSPLHF. The CDR3 DNA is TGTGCCAGTACTGGGGCGCTGGGTTCACCCCTCCACTTT.

This clone was observed once. The rearrangement joins TRBV7-9 to TRBJ1-1; tentatively, D is TRBD1 (6 bases). The V gene's germline CDR1 is SEHNR and CDR2 FQNEAQ (reference sequence). The CDR3 has 14 residues. V dropped 6 bases and J dropped 4 bases, with 15 bases sitting between them. The CDR3, as DNA: TGTGCCAGCAGTTTCGAGGGGGTGGGCACTGAAGCTTTCTTT. Translating gives CASSFEGVGTEAFF.

This chain connects TRBV10-3 to TRBJ2-7, with 8 bases lining up with TRBD2. CDR1 and CDR2 from the germline V gene are ENHRY and SYGVKD. This CDR3 comprises 13 residues. After removal of 11 bases from V and 6 bases from J, the junction contained 12 bases not matched to a gene. The CDR3 region has the DNA TGTGCCGCCTCCGGGACTAGGGGCCTCGAGCAGTACTTC. It codes for CAASGTRGLEQYF.

This rearrangement joins TRBV5-4 to TRBJ1-4; D perhaps matches TRBD1 (6 bases). The CDR3 loop spans 15 amino acids. Germline CDR1 SGHNT, CDR2 YYREEE (reference sequence). The germline V and J ends were trimmed by 4 bases and 7 bases, with 17 bases remaining between them. CDR3 sequence: CASSPDPGAGEKLFF. DNA of the CDR3: TGTGCCAGCAGCCCGGACCCAGGGGCGGGTGAAAAACTGTTTTTT.

This clone came up a few times. The CDR3 is CASSIGSSGSEKLFF. The CDR3, as DNA: TGTGCCAGTAGTATTGGATCATCGGGTAGTGAAAAACTGTTTTTT. The rearrangement uses TRBV19 and TRBJ1-4; D gene uncertain. Looked up from germline, CDR1 is LNHDA and CDR2 is SQIVND (reference sequence). The CDR3 runs 15 residues. V was clipped by 3 bases and J by 7 bases, with 15 bases between them.

J is TRBJ1-5 and V is TRBV3-1 (or the pseudogene TRBV3-2), with D uncertain. The CDR3 extends over 13 amino acids. V was shortened by 6 bases and J by 4 bases, with 10 bases between the two germline ends. Germline assignment: CDR1 LGHDT and CDR2 YNNKEL (reference sequence). The CDR3 is CASSQNQNQPQHF. CDR3 nucleotide sequence: TGTGCCAGCAGTCAGAATCAGAATCAGCCCCAGCATTTT.

This clone was seen a handful of times. The rearrangement joins TRBV18 to TRBJ1-2, with D possibly being TRBD1 (5 bases). Looked up from germline, CDR1 is KGHSH and CDR2 is LQKENI. CDR3 length equals 13 residues. Trimming took 2 bases from V and 5 from J, leaving 9 bases between them. Here the CDR3 reads CASSPSREYGYTF. DNA of the CDR3: TGTGCCAGCTCACCATCCAGGGAATATGGCTACACCTTC.

The V call is TRBV6-6, the J call TRBJ1-2, with TRBD1 identical over 9 bases. This CDR3 comprises 14 residues. Germline V lookup: CDR1 MNHNY, CDR2 SVGAGI (reference sequence). V shed 5 bases and J 3 bases; nucleotides not matched to a gene: 4. CDR3 sequence: CASSRTGEYYGYTF. In DNA form, the CDR3 reads TGTGCCAGCAGTCGGACAGGGGAATACTATGGCTACACCTTC.

The chain recombines TRBV24-1 with TRBJ1-1; tentative D call: TRBD1 (5 bases). Deletions cut 3 bases from V and 12 bases from J, with 19 bases between. The CDR3 totals 14 residues. Germline V CDR1 and CDR2: KGHDR, SFDVKD. The CDR3 DNA is TGTGCCACCAGTGATCTATCACTAGATGGGGGGTCTTTCTTT. Protein sequence: CATSDLSLDGGSFF.

The chain recombines TRBV7-9 with TRBJ2-3, with 10 nucleotides matching TRBD2. With 6 bases clipped from V and 7 bases from J, the junction kept 13 bases outside the gene matches. The CDR3 contains 16 residues. The germline CDR1 and CDR2 sequences are SEHNR and FQNEAQ (reference sequence). This chain's CDR3 is CASRNDERGGLNTQYF. The DNA of the CDR3 is TGTGCCAGCAGAAACGATGAGCGGGGGGGCCTTAATACGCAGTATTTT.

The V call is TRBV7-2, the J call TRBJ2-1; 13 bases agree with TRBD2. This CDR3 spans 13 amino acids. The V gene's germline CDR1 is SGHTA and CDR2 FQGNSA. V lost 5 bases and J lost 11; bases outside the gene matches: 3. The CDR3 DNA is TGTGCCAGCAGCCGACTAGCGGGGGGCCAGCAGTTCTTC. This sequence encodes CASSRLAGGQQFF.

V usage is TRBV10-1 and J usage is TRBJ2-5, with D hard to call. CDR1 is WNHNN, CDR2 SYGVQD, per germline (reference sequence). Trimming took off 4 bases at V and 7 bases at J, with 19 bases between the two ends. The CDR3 extends over 15 amino acids. In DNA, the CDR3 is TGCGCCAGCAGTGGAGCCGCCGCGCCGGGTGGGACCCAGTACTTC. Translation gives CASSGAAAPGGTQYF.

This clone was observed a single time. The CDR3 DNA follows: TGTGCCAGCAGCAACGGGAGTTCATACTATGGCTACACCTTC. This translates into CASSNGSSYYGYTF. This chain uses TRBV5-4 with TRBJ1-2; D not resolved. The germline CDR1 and CDR2 sequences are SGHNT and YYREEE (reference sequence). CDR3 length: 14 residues. Trimming stripped 4 bases from V and 3 bases from J, with 13 bases between.

The chain couples TRBV9 to TRBJ2-7, with 8 bases fitting TRBD2. From germline, CDR1 is SGDLS and CDR2 YYNGEE. The CDR3 spans 15 residues. J was trimmed by 2 bases and V by 0 bases; bases with no gene match: 4. CDR3 DNA sequence: TGTGCCAGCAGCGTAGATGGCGGGGGGACCTACGAGCAGTACTTC. It translates to CASSVDGGGTYEQYF.

The chain links TRBV6-6 to TRBJ1-5; 7 bases are shared with TRBD1. Looked up from germline, CDR1 is MNHNY and CDR2 is SVGAGI (reference sequence). The V segment lost 1 base and the J segment 5 bases; nucleotides outside the gene matches: 2. The CDR3 totals 14 residues. CDR3: CASSYWTGDQPQHF. CDR3 coding DNA: TGTGCCAGCAGTTACTGGACAGGCGATCAGCCCCAGCATTTT.

The V call is TRBV9, the J call TRBJ1-2; TRBD1 matches 11 bases. Germline V gene sequence: CDR1 SGDLS, CDR2 YYNGEE. CDR3 length equals 16 residues. V lost 0 bases, J lost 0 bases, and 1 base stayed unmatched. The CDR3 sequence: CASSVGDRGANYGYTF. CDR3 nucleotide sequence: TGTGCCAGCAGCGTAGGGGACAGGGGGGCTAACTATGGCTACACCTTC.

The table lists this clone with a count of one. This sequence joins TRBV24-1 and TRBJ2-1; TRBD2 matches at 10 bases. Trimming removed 2 bases from V and 3 bases from J; junction bases left unmatched: 3. This CDR3 is built from 16 residues. In germline, CDR1 is KGHDR, CDR2 SFDVKD. The CDR3 loop reads CATSDSLAGGYNEQFF. In nucleotides, the CDR3 is TGTGCCACCAGTGATTCTTTAGCGGGGGGCTACAATGAGCAGTTCTTC.

The chain recombines TRBV19 with TRBJ1-6, with a possible D match to TRBD1 (6 bases). The CDR3 is 15 amino acids. The germline V gene encodes CDR1 LNHDA and CDR2 SQIVND (reference sequence). V dropped 6 bases and J dropped 10 bases, with 19 bases sitting between them. The chain's CDR3 is CASRLQGSGGSPLHF. CDR3 bases: TGTGCCAGTAGGCTACAGGGTTCCGGGGGGTCACCCCTCCACTTT. Together with reference TRBV19 and TRBJ1-6, the CDR3 gives the full variable domain: DGGITQSPKYLFRKEGQNVTLSCEQNLNHDAMYWYRQDPGQGLRLIYYSQIVNDFQKGDIAEGYSVSREKKESFPLTVTSAQKNPTAFYLCASRLQGSGGSPLHFGNGTRLTVT.

The gene calls are TRBV7-9 and TRBJ2-1; 11 nucleotides agree with TRBD1. Trimming removed 4 bases from V and 7 bases from J; junction bases left unmatched: 6. Germline CDR1 is SEHNR and CDR2 is FQNEAQ (reference sequence). The CDR3 has 15 residues. CDR3 region: CASSSGQGAENEQFF. CDR3 in DNA: TGTGCCAGCAGCTCAGGACAGGGGGCGGAAAATGAGCAGTTCTTC.

The chain employs TRBV6-5 and TRBJ2-1, with TRBD2 matching over 10 bases. The CDR3 has 15 amino acids. Unmatched junction bases numbered 7, after V lost 6 bases and J lost 5 bases. Germline-derived CDR1 and CDR2 are MNHEY and SVGAGI. The DNA for the CDR3 is TGTGCCAGCAGCCTAAGCGGGGGGGAGAACAATGAGCAGTTCTTC. Its protein is CASSLSGGENNEQFF.

CDR3 in DNA: TGTGCCAGCTCACTTTCTCCGGGACAGCTAGGACAAGAGACCCAGTACTTC. Protein product: CASSLSPGQLGQETQYF. The rearrangement joins TRBV18 to TRBJ2-5, with TRBD1 identical over 7 bases. The CDR3 extends over 17 amino acids. J was trimmed by 2 bases and V by 4 bases; bases with no gene match: 13. The germline CDR1 and CDR2 sequences are KGHSH and LQKENI. Together with reference TRBV18 and TRBJ2-5, the CDR3 gives the full variable domain: NAGVMQNPRHLVRRRGQEARLRCSPMKGHSHVYWYRQLPEEGLKFMVYLQKENIIDESGMPKERFSAEFPKEGPSILRIQQVVRGDSAAYFCASSLSPGQLGQETQYFGPGTRLLVL.

The chain joins TRBV5-4 to TRBJ2-3; 8 nucleotides line up with TRBD2. Per germline, CDR1 SGHNT and CDR2 YYREEE (reference sequence). CDR3 length: 15 amino acids. The ends lost 4 bases at V and 2 bases at J; junction bases unmatched: 6. The CDR3 DNA reads as TGTGCCAGCAGCACGGGACTAGGTAACACAGATACGCAGTATTTT. Translated: CASSTGLGNTDTQYF. Full variable domain (rest looked up from reference TRBV5-4 and TRBJ2-3): ETGVTQSPTHLIKTRGQQVTLRCSSQSGHNTVSWYQQALGQGPQFIFQYYREEENGRGNFPPRFSGLQFPNYSSELNVNALELDDSALYLCASSTGLGNTDTQYFGPGTRLTVL.

The chain links TRBV5-1 to TRBJ1-6; D unresolved. The CDR3 has 15 residues. V gave up 0 bases and J gave up 6 bases, with 10 bases separating them. The germline CDR1 and CDR2 sequences are SGHRS and YFSETQ. CDR3 nucleotides: TGCGCCAGCAGCTTGGCCGGGATCGGTAATTCACCCCTCCACTTT. Translated, it gives CASSLAGIGNSPLHF.

The chain couples TRBV19 to TRBJ1-1; a weak D match, TRBD1 (6 bases). Germline V gives CDR1 LNHDA, CDR2 SQIVND (reference sequence). Trimming left V 7 bases short and J 0 bases short, with 9 bases between. This CDR3 is 13 amino acids long. The CDR3: CASKRTVNTEAFF. DNA of the CDR3: TGTGCCAGTAAGAGGACAGTGAACACTGAAGCTTTCTTT.

This clone has more than one count but fewer than ten. The genes are TRBV27 and TRBJ2-7; TRBD1 agrees at 10 bases. V shed 7 bases and J 6 bases; nucleotides not matched to a gene: 15. The CDR3 is 16 amino acids. Germline V gives CDR1 MNHEY, CDR2 SMNVEV (reference sequence). The CDR3 loop is CASTKVWDRGLGEQYF. CDR3 nucleotide sequence: TGTGCCAGCACCAAAGTCTGGGACAGGGGTTTGGGCGAGCAGTACTTC.

The J gene is TRBJ2-1, the V gene TRBV7-9; 8 bases are shared with TRBD1. The length of the CDR3 is 17 residues. CDR1 SEHNR and CDR2 FQNEAQ come from the germline V gene (reference sequence). The junction had 12 bases not matched to a gene; V was cut back by 5 bases and J by 3 bases. CDR3 bases: TGTGCCAGCAGCCCACGCTCAGGGGGCGCCTTCTACAATGAGCAGTTCTTC. Its protein is CASSPRSGGAFYNEQFF.